The source of this T cell receptor beta chain is a study of blood T cell repertoires in COVID-19. Libraries were prepared by immunoSEQ multiplex PCR; TCRdb keeps only in-frame clonotypes and omits some of them. The sample contains 250,000 to 350,000 clones, around 82% of which appear only once. Seattle's enrolled individuals joined amid active infection and were then monitored longitudinally. Germline V CDR1 and CDR2: LNHDA, SQIVND (reference sequence). This CDR3 comprises 12 residues. Trimming pared 4 bases from V and 9 bases from J, leaving 10 bases between. The count of this clone is one. The source is a person between 65 and 79 years old with COVID-19, enrolled during active disease. V usage is TRBV19 and J usage is TRBJ1-5, with D possibly TRBD1 on 5 matching bases. The specimen sequenced was peripheral blood. The CDR3 reads CASSTPQGPQHF. CDR3 nucleotides: TGTGCCAGTAGTACCCCCCAGGGGCCCCAGCATTTT.